Shown below are 19 T cell receptor beta chains from a single sample sequenced in a study of Ad26.COV2.S vaccination and SARS-CoV-2 variants. Sequencing was performed with immunoSEQ multiplex PCR; in TCRdb, only in-frame clones are kept and a portion is missing. The sample lists 380,000 or so clones; more than 85% were seen once. Treatment reported: roughly 18 received Ad26.COV2.S at low or high dose, single or two shots; about five received placebo; per-sample allocation not given. On day 63 after the first injection, vaccine and placebo recipients gave samples. Sequences were derived from peripheral blood, sampled in a trial of Ad26.COV2.S vaccine versus placebo. The receptors were gathered from a person between 18 and 60 years old who received the Ad26.COV2.S COVID-19 vaccine or a placebo.

The J gene is TRBJ1-1, the V gene TRBV2; TRBD1 matches at 7 bases. Germline V gene data show CDR1 as SNHLY and CDR2 as FYNNEI. This CDR3 is 13 amino acids long. The junction had 5 bases not matched to a gene; V was cut back by 1 base and J by 9 bases. The CDR3 region is CASSEVKQGKAFF. The CDR3 DNA is TGTGCCAGCAGTGAAGTTAAACAGGGGAAAGCTTTCTTT.

This chain connects TRBV27 to TRBJ2-5, with 10 bases that match TRBD1. The CDR3 is made up of 13 amino acids. CDR1 and CDR2 from the germline V gene are MNHEY and SMNVEV (reference sequence). With V trimmed by 4 bases and J by 4 bases, 0 bases remained unmatched. This chain's CDR3 is CASSWDRGETQYF. CDR3 nucleotides: TGTGCCAGCAGTTGGGACAGGGGAGAGACCCAGTACTTC.

This chain joins TRBV4-2 and TRBJ1-4; no reliable D call. The V end lost 0 bases, the J end lost 0 bases, and 11 bases lay between the germline ends. This CDR3 comprises 17 residues. The germline CDR1 and CDR2 sequences are LGHNA and YNFKEQ. The CDR3: CASSQDWGAATNEKLFF. Written as DNA, the CDR3 is TGTGCCAGCAGCCAAGATTGGGGAGCAGCAACTAATGAAAAACTGTTTTTT.

This clone was observed once. The chain has TRBV6-1 and TRBJ1-1; maybe TRBD1 (6 bases). Trimming shortened V by 3 bases and J by 10 bases, and 12 bases separated the two germline ends. The CDR3 runs 12 residues. Germline V gives CDR1 MNHNS, CDR2 SASEGT. CDR3 DNA sequence: TGTGCCAGCAGTGATTGGGGGCGGGGAGCTTTCTTT. Translating gives CASSDWGRGAFF.

The V gene is TRBV4-3, the J gene TRBJ2-7, with D hard to call. V dropped 0 bases and J dropped 1 base, with 13 bases sitting between them. The length of the CDR3 is 16 residues. Germline CDR1 LGHNA, CDR2 YSLEER. The CDR3 DNA follows: TGCGCCAGCAGCCAAGAAGGACCAGGACCTTCCTACGAGCAGTACTTC. This sequence encodes CASSQEGPGPSYEQYF.

In its sample, this clone was seen a few times. The CDR3 protein is CASSSILVISGRGEQYF. The CDR3 nucleotides are TGTGCCAGCAGCTCCATACTGGTGATCAGCGGGAGAGGTGAGCAGTACTTC. The chain links TRBV7-8 to TRBJ2-7; 8 nucleotides align to TRBD2. V shed 4 bases, J shed 7 bases, and the junction held 18 bases outside the gene matches. Germline V lookup: CDR1 SGHVS, CDR2 FQNEAQ. The CDR3 covers 17 residues. Full variable domain (remainder filled in from reference TRBV7-8 and TRBJ2-7): GAGVSQSPRYKVAKRGQDVALRCDPISGHVSLFWYQQALGQGPEFLTYFQNEAQLDKSGLPSDRFFAERPEGSVSTLKIQRTQQEDSAVYLCASSSILVISGRGEQYFGPGTRLTVT.

This sequence joins TRBV27 and TRBJ1-5; D remains ambiguous. From germline, CDR1 is MNHEY and CDR2 SMNVEV (reference sequence). This CDR3 is built from 15 residues. The germline V and J ends were trimmed by 2 bases and 4 bases, with 12 bases remaining between them. Written as DNA, the CDR3 is TGTGCCAGCAGTTTAAAGGGCAGGTTTAATCAGCCCCAGCATTTT. Amino acid sequence: CASSLKGRFNQPQHF.

This chain joins TRBV10-1 and TRBJ1-2, with 7 bases that match TRBD1. Germline CDR1 WNHNN, CDR2 SYGVQD (reference sequence). The length of the CDR3 is 13 residues. Trimming at V came to 5 bases and at J to 8 bases, leaving 8 bases not matched to a gene. This chain's CDR3 is CASSTGAREGYTF. For the CDR3, the DNA is TGCGCCAGCAGTACAGGGGCAAGAGAAGGCTACACCTTC.

V usage is TRBV18 and J usage is TRBJ1-1, with D perhaps TRBD1 (6 bases). Between the trimmed V and J ends, which lost 0 bases and 4 bases, there was a span of 15 bases. Looked up from germline, CDR1 is KGHSH and CDR2 is LQKENI. The length of the CDR3 is 16 residues. The CDR3 region has the DNA TGTGCCAGCTCACCACCCGGCCAGGGGAGAGGCACTGAAGCTTTCTTT. Its translation: CASSPPGQGRGTEAFF.

V and J are TRBV6-1 and TRBJ1-4; D remains unclear. V gave up 1 base and J gave up 7 bases, with 7 bases separating them. CDR1 is MNHNS, CDR2 SASEGT, per germline. The CDR3 sequence is 13 residues long. This chain's CDR3 is CASSEVYGEKLFF. The CDR3 coding sequence is TGTGCCAGCAGTGAAGTTTATGGTGAAAAACTGTTTTTT.

The chain couples TRBV25-1 to TRBJ2-7, with 11 bases identical to TRBD1. Trimming cost V 1 base and J 3 bases; bases outside gene matches: 5. Germline V gene data show CDR1 as MGHDK and CDR2 as SYGVNS. This CDR3 is 16 amino acids long. The CDR3 here is CASSESSGTGGYEQYF. Here the CDR3 DNA reads TGTGCCAGCAGTGAATCCTCCGGGACAGGGGGCTACGAGCAGTACTTC.

The rearrangement joins TRBV7-8 to TRBJ2-7; the D gene is possibly TRBD1 (6 bases). Trimming stripped 1 base from V and 0 bases from J, with 10 bases between. Germline assignment: CDR1 SGHVS and CDR2 FQNEAQ. This CDR3 has 15 residues. The CDR3 sequence is CASSLVGTHSYEQYF. CDR3 coding DNA: TGTGCCAGCAGCTTAGTAGGGACACACTCCTACGAGCAGTACTTC.

This clone was seen just once. The chain couples TRBV6-5 to TRBJ2-5; tentatively, D is TRBD1 (7 bases). The CDR3 extends over 13 amino acids. Germline V CDR1 and CDR2: MNHEY, SVGAGI. V was trimmed by 4 bases and J by 7 bases, leaving 13 bases between them. CDR3 protein: CASSFHRGGTQYF. The CDR3 DNA follows: TGTGCCAGCAGTTTCCACAGGGGAGGGACCCAGTACTTC.

The chain is built from TRBV19 and TRBJ1-2; D not resolved. Germline CDR1 and CDR2: LNHDA and SQIVND (reference sequence). CDR3 length: 14 residues. V lost 8 bases and J lost 3, with 16 bases in between. The CDR3 loop is CASREPHPHYGYTF. The DNA for the CDR3 is TGTGCCAGTCGCGAGCCTCACCCGCACTATGGCTACACCTTC.

This sequence joins TRBV5-8 and TRBJ1-2; the D is unclear. Trimming took 2 bases from V and 1 from J, leaving 6 bases between them. CDR3 size: 13 residues. Germline V gene lookup returns CDR1 SGHTS and CDR2 YDEGEE. The CDR3 DNA reads TGTGCCAGCAGCTTTGCCTATAACTATGGCTACACCTTC. Amino acid sequence: CASSFAYNYGYTF.

The sample holds one count of this clone. The rearrangement uses TRBV9 and TRBJ2-5, with TRBD1 matching over 9 bases. Germline V gene lookup returns CDR1 SGDLS and CDR2 YYNGEE. V was clipped by 0 bases and J by 5 bases; unmatched bases: 2. This CDR3 has 14 residues. In nucleotides, the CDR3 is TGTGCCAGCAGCGTAGGGACAGGGGTTGAGACCCAGTACTTC. This gives the protein CASSVGTGVETQYF. The full variable domain, rest sourced from reference TRBV9 and TRBJ2-5, is DSGVTQTPKHLITATGQRVTLRCSPRSGDLSVYWYQQSLDQGLQFLIQYYNGEERAKGNILERFSAQQFPDLHSELNLSSLELGDSALYFCASSVGTGVETQYFGPGTRLLVL.

Turning to this clone: This specimen includes other DNA sequences encoding the same CDR3. This chain links TRBV9 with TRBJ1-1; TRBD1 aligns across 11 bases. Germline V gene sequence: CDR1 SGDLS, CDR2 YYNGEE. This CDR3 is 15 amino acids long. Unmatched junction bases numbered 5, after V lost 3 bases and J lost 4 bases. CDR3 sequence reads: CASSASGTGGTEAFF. CDR3 sequence (DNA): TGTGCCAGCAGCGCCTCCGGGACAGGGGGCACTGAAGCTTTCTTT.

The chain combines TRBV12-3 or TRBV12-4 with TRBJ2-1; a weak D match, TRBD1 (6 bases). The CDR3 runs 12 residues. Trimming removed 0 bases from V and 12 bases from J, with 9 bases in between. CDR3 nucleotide sequence: TGTGCCAGCAGTTTAGCGCTGGGGGCGCAGTTCTTC. Protein sequence: CASSLALGAQFF.

V gene TRBV7-9 combines with J gene TRBJ2-4; no clear D. This CDR3 comprises 15 residues. Germline CDR1 reads SEHNR; CDR2 reads FQNEAQ (reference sequence). Trimming left V 5 bases short and J 6 bases short, with 17 bases between. The CDR3 spells CASSLDQPLLNIQYF. Here the CDR3 DNA reads TGTGCCAGCAGCCTAGACCAGCCGCTATTAAACATTCAGTACTTC.